Listed below are T cell receptor beta chains from one sample, sequenced in a study of blood T cells in healthy people across ages. TCRdb reanalysed the 5' RACE reads using MiXCR and keeps one entry per CDR3 protein. In the table there are about a million distinct CDR3 sequences, under 50% of which are singletons. The sample was blood. These receptors were collected from a man aged 25 to 45 in good health. Both conserved end residues are part of each CDR3. D genes are given only for firm matches. Clone size, where shown, is once, few, many, or a class for clones that have expanded.

size	V	D	J	DNA	CDR3
-	TRBV30	TRBD1	TRBJ1-2	TGTGCCTGGAGTGTGGGTGACAGGGTTAGTGGCTACACCTTC	CAWSVGDRVSGYTF
once	TRBV6-2/TRBV6-3	TRBD1	TRBJ1-2	TGTGCCAGCAGTTACGCCGGGACAGGGGATTTAAACTATGGCTACACCTTC	CASSYAGTGDLNYGYTF
-	TRBV9	TRBD2	TRBJ2-3	TGTGCCAGCAGCCCCCAGACTAGCGGGGGGGCTTATACGCAGTATTTT	CASSPQTSGGAYTQYF
-	TRBV5-1	-	TRBJ1-4	TGCGCCTCCAAGGGCGGGGAAAGGGGTGAAAAACTGTTTTTT	CASKGGERGEKLFF
-	TRBV28	-	TRBJ2-3	TGTGCCAGCAGAATAGGTAGTTCCGAACCCACAGATACGCAGTATTTT	CASRIGSSEPTDTQYF
-	TRBV6-5	-	TRBJ1-1	TGTGCCAGTAGCCGGGAAGTAAACACTGAAGCTTTCTTT	CASSREVNTEAFF
-	TRBV2	-	TRBJ2-3	TGTGCCAGCACGGTGGCTCCGGATACGCAGTATTTT	CASTVAPDTQYF
few	TRBV7-3	-	TRBJ2-1	TGTGCCAGCAGCCCAACCCATGGTAGCGTCAATGAGCAGTTCTTC	CASSPTHGSVNEQFF
few	TRBV7-9	-	TRBJ2-7	TGTGCCAGCAGCTTAGGGGCAGCGATGACCTACGAGCAGTACTTC	CASSLGAAMTYEQYF
-	TRBV6-2/TRBV6-3	TRBD1	TRBJ2-2	TGTGCCAGCAGAGCGACAGGGCCCACCGGGGAGCTGTTTTTT	CASRATGPTGELFF
once	TRBV3-1	-	TRBJ2-3	TGTACCAGCAGCCAAACGCCGGGGCTGGGAGATACGCAGTATTTT	CTSSQTPGLGDTQYF
few	TRBV3-1	-	TRBJ1-2	TGTGCCAGCAGCCAAGATCAGGCGGGCGGCTACACCTTC	CASSQDQAGGYTF
-	TRBV9	-	TRBJ2-1	TGTGCCAGCAGCGTAGCGGTAGTGCCGAATGAGCAGTTCTTC	CASSVAVVPNEQFF
few	TRBV12-3/TRBV12-4	TRBD1	TRBJ2-5	TGTGCCAGCAGTCCCGACAGGGAGTTGGGAGAGACCCAGTACTTC	CASSPDRELGETQYF
many	TRBV7-2	TRBD1	TRBJ2-1	TGTGCCAGCAGCACGCTGACAGGGCCCTACAATGAGCAGTTCTTC	CASSTLTGPYNEQFF
-	TRBV6-1	TRBD1	TRBJ2-2	TGTGCCAGCAGTCGAACAGGGGTGGCCTCGAACACCGGGGAGCTGTTTTTT	CASSRTGVASNTGELFF
-	TRBV28	TRBD1	TRBJ2-7	TGTGCCAGCAGTTCCCCCGGGACAGGGGTTTACGAGCAGTACTTC	CASSSPGTGVYEQYF
-	TRBV6-6	-	TRBJ2-2	TGTGCCAGCAGTTACGGCCGACGGGGCACCGGGGAGCTGTTTTTT	CASSYGRRGTGELFF
-	TRBV20-1	-	TRBJ2-3	TGCAGTGCTAGAGATCAGTCCCTAGGAATGTCGCAGTATTTT	CSARDQSLGMSQYF
-	TRBV30	-	TRBJ2-7	TGTGCCTGGACTCCTCCCGGGGCGTACTTC	CAWTPPGAYF
-	TRBV6-6	TRBD1	TRBJ1-2	TGTGCCAGCAGTTACACGACAGGGGGACCTTATGGCTACACCTTC	CASSYTTGGPYGYTF
-	TRBV5-1	-	TRBJ2-4	TGCGCCAGCAGCTTGGAGACTCTAGGAAACATTCAGTACTTC	CASSLETLGNIQYF
-	TRBV6-6	-	TRBJ1-2	TGTGCCAGCACCGGGGGCCTGTGGGGCTACACCTTC	CASTGGLWGYTF
-	TRBV4-2	TRBD1	TRBJ2-3	TGTGCCAGCAGCCAATCCTGGACAGGGGCCACAGATACGCAGTATTTT	CASSQSWTGATDTQYF
-	TRBV2	-	TRBJ1-1	TGTGCCAGCGACCATGGGGGGGGCACTGAAGCTTTCTTT	CASDHGGGTEAFF
few	TRBV7-2	-	TRBJ1-2	TGTGCCAGCAGTCTTCTGGGGTATGGCTACACCTTC	CASSLLGYGYTF
-	TRBV7-2	TRBD1	TRBJ2-7	TGTGCCAGCAGCGCCACAGGGGAGATGCACAATGAGCAGTACTTC	CASSATGEMHNEQYF
-	TRBV6-6	-	TRBJ1-5	TGTGCCAGCAGCTCGACCGGGGGAAGCAATCAGCCCCAGCATTTT	CASSSTGGSNQPQHF
-	TRBV7-9	-	TRBJ1-1	TGTGCCGCTTCACTCGGGGCAGCCAACACTGAAGCTTTCTTT	CAASLGAANTEAFF
-	TRBV27	-	TRBJ1-1	TGTGCCAGCAGTTCCCAGGGATATGTCACTGAAGCTTTCTTT	CASSSQGYVTEAFF
-	TRBV5-1	TRBD2	TRBJ2-5	TGCGCCAGCAGAGACGGGGGGGTGTACCAAGAGACCCAGTACTTC	CASRDGGVYQETQYF
-	TRBV7-9	-	TRBJ1-2	TGTGCCAGCAGCTTTCACAGAGACACTAACTATGGCTACACCTTC	CASSFHRDTNYGYTF
-	TRBV15	-	TRBJ1-1	TGTGCCACCAGCAGCCCCCATGAGGGGTTGATGAACACTGAAGCTTTCTTT	CATSSPHEGLMNTEAFF
-	TRBV28	TRBD1	TRBJ1-5	TGTGCCAGCAGTCGCGGACAGGGAAGGTATCAGCCCCAGCATTTT	CASSRGQGRYQPQHF
once	TRBV7-2	-	TRBJ1-6	TGTGCCAACAGCTTAGCCGAGGGAAGCTCACCCCTCCACTTT	CANSLAEGSSPLHF
-	TRBV3-1	-	TRBJ2-2	TGTGCCAGCAGCCAAGCCCCCTTCGCCGGGGAGCTGTTTTTT	CASSQAPFAGELFF
-	TRBV20-1	TRBD2	TRBJ2-3	TGCAGTGCTAGAGATCTCGGAGCGGGGGGGCCCGGCGATACGCAGTATTTT	CSARDLGAGGPGDTQYF
-	TRBV28	-	TRBJ2-5	TGTGCCAGCAGTACCACAACTATACAAGAGACCCAGTACTTC	CASSTTTIQETQYF
-	TRBV3-1	TRBD1	TRBJ2-7	TGTGCCAGCAGCGCTTCCGGGACAGTCTACGAGCAGTACTTC	CASSASGTVYEQYF
once	TRBV20-1	-	TRBJ2-7	TGCAGTGCTCCGGGGAAGGGGTCCTACGAGCAGAACTTC	CSAPGKGSYEQNF
-	TRBV6-5	-	TRBJ1-5	TGTGCCACCCAGAGGGCATTAGGGAATCAGCCCCAGCATTTT	CATQRALGNQPQHF
-	TRBV24-1	TRBD1	TRBJ2-1	TGTGCCACCAGTGATTTTCAGGGGGCCTACAATGAGCAGTTCTTC	CATSDFQGAYNEQFF
once	TRBV6-2/TRBV6-3	TRBD1	TRBJ1-1	TGTGCCAGCAGTTACCCAGGGGGTCGGAGCACTGAAGCTTTCTTT	CASSYPGGRSTEAFF